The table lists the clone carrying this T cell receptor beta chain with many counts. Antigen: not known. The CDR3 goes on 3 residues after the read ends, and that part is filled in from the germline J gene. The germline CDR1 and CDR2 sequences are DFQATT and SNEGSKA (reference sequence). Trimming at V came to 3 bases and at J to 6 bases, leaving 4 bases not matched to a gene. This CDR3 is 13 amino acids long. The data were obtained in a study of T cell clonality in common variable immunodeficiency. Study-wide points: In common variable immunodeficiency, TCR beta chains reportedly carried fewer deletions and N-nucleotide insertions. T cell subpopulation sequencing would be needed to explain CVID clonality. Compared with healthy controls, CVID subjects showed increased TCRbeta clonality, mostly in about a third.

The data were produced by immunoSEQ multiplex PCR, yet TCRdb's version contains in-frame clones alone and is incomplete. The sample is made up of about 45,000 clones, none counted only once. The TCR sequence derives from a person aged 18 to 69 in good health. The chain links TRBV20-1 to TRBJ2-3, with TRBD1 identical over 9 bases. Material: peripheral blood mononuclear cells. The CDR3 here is CSASPGTGDTQYF. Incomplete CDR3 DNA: TGCAGTGCTAGCCCGGGGACAGGGGATACG.